The present entry profiles one TCR beta chain with its context. Looked up from germline, CDR1 is SGDLS and CDR2 is YYNGEE. This CDR3 is 16 amino acids long. After removal of 4 bases from V and 6 bases from J, the junction contained 13 bases not matched to a gene. This sample is drawn from a study of OX40 agonist ivuxolimab in advanced cancers. Profiling relied on immunoSEQ multiplex PCR, and the TCRdb table lists in-frame clones only, not all of them. The sample lists under 20,000 clones, less than 80% occurring once. The sequences come from CD4+ or CD8+ T cells sorted from blood, collected in a trial of the OX40 agonist ivuxolimab. The source of this sequence is an adult with an advanced solid tumor such as melanoma, head and neck, liver or kidney cancer. The gene calls are TRBV9 and TRBJ2-1; 7 nucleotides line up with TRBD2. The chain's CDR3 is CASSRSNGRHSNEQFF. CDR3 in DNA: TGTGCCAGCAGCCGCTCAAACGGGAGGCACTCCAATGAGCAGTTCTTC.